This TCR beta chain appears in the sequencing data of a study of blood T cells in healthy people across ages. A second PCR, run for roughly 6 to 11 cycles, used a sample-barcoded 5' primer plus a J-beta primer mix. TCRdb passed the 5' RACE reads through MiXCR, listing each CDR3 protein once. The data contain some 900,000 distinct CDR3 sequences, under 30% of them seen just once; the ten biggest clones take up 17%. The CDR3 is made up of 13 amino acids. V shed 3 bases and J shed 8 bases, with 13 bases lying between them. Per germline, CDR1 DFQATT and CDR2 SNEGSKA (reference sequence). This clonotype appeared a few times.

This TCR was recovered from a woman of 80 years or more in good health. Sequenced: blood. The gene calls are TRBV20-1 and TRBJ1-4, with a possible D match to TRBD1 (5 bases). CDR3 bases: TGCAGTGCTAGCGACCGCGACAGCGAAAAACTGTTTTTT. Its protein product is CSASDRDSEKLFF.